This entry is about one T cell receptor beta chain. Its antigen is not identified. A read error may be the cause here, since a much bigger clone is one base away. This sample was included in a study of neurological immune-mediated disorders. Study findings and constraints: Falling below healthy controls, multiple sclerosis showed the least TCR clonal expansion, while HTLV-1-associated myelopathy showed the most. A possible signature appeared as one related-CDR3 cluster, in which phylogenetic grouping placed the repertoires of 18 of 34 multiple sclerosis patients.

The authors made cDNA by 5'RACE with 10-nucleotide random UMIs. The authors obtained over 160 million TCR-beta sequences from 15-18 subjects per sequencing run. TCRdb used MiXCR to reprocess the 5' RACE reads, holding one entry per CDR3 protein. The sample yields 50,000 or so distinct CDR3 sequences, 3% to 3.5% seen once. Source material: PBMCs. This receptor was taken from a man in his forties or fifties with multiple sclerosis.

The CDR3 DNA follows: TGCAGTGCTAGAGAAGGGTTTGGTGGCTACACCTTC. Amino acid sequence: CSAREGFGGYTF. The V gene is TRBV20-1, the J gene TRBJ1-2; D gene ambiguous. Germline V gene sequence: CDR1 DFQATT, CDR2 SNEGSKA (reference sequence). This CDR3 is built from 12 residues. The V and J ends lost 0 bases and 7 bases respectively, with 9 bases between them.